The TCR beta chain described here comes from a study of cytomegalovirus exposure and HLA in healthy donors. The PCR had 60 Vbeta and 13 Jbeta primers. Profiling relied on immunoSEQ multiplex PCR, and the TCRdb table lists in-frame clones only, not all of them. The table lists 90,000 to 120,000 clones, approximately 70% of them singletons. A single count supports this clone. This TCR came from a woman in her late teens or twenties in good health and CMV-seropositive. The sample was PBMCs.

CDR3 amino acids: CASSFQEGTDTQYF. Here the CDR3 DNA reads TGTGCCAGCAGCTTCCAGGAGGGGACAGATACGCAGTATTTT. J is TRBJ2-3 and V is TRBV11-2; the D gene is possibly TRBD2 (6 bases). The CDR3 has 14 amino acids. Trimming removed 3 bases at V and 3 bases at J, with 10 bases between. Germline CDR1 SGHAT, CDR2 FQNNGV. Full variable domain (rest looked up from reference TRBV11-2 and TRBJ2-3): EAGVAQSPRYKIIEKRQSVAFWCNPISGHATLYWYQQILGQGPKLLIQFQNNGVVDDSQLPKDRFSAERLKGVDSTLKIQPAKLEDSAVYLCASSFQEGTDTQYFGPGTRLTVL.